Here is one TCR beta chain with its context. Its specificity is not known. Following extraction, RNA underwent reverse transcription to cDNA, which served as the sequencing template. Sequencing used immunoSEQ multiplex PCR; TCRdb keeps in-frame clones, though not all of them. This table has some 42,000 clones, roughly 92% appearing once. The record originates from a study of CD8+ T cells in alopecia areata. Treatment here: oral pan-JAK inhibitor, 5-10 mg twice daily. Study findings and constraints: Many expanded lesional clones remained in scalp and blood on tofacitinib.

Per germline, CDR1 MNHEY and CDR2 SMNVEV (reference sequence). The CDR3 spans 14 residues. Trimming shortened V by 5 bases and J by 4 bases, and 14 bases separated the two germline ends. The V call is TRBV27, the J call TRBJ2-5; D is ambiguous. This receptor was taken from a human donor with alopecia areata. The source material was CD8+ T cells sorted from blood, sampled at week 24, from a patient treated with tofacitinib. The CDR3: CASSPFVAGETQYF. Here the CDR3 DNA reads TGTGCCAGCAGTCCTTTTGTGGCCGGAGAGACCCAGTACTTC.